This T cell receptor (beta chain) was sequenced for a study of blood T cell repertoires in COVID-19. This clone was detected only once. Assay: immunoSEQ multiplex PCR; the TCRdb copy retains only in-frame clones and omits some. The table shows about 260,000 clones, with over 75% occurring only once. Per germline, CDR1 SNHLY and CDR2 FYNNEI. This CDR3 has 15 residues. J gave up 5 bases and V 2 bases, and 6 bases lay outside the gene matches. Specimen: peripheral blood. The sequence derives from a human donor in a cohort sampled during active COVID-19. The chain uses TRBV2 and TRBJ2-7; 10 nucleotides agree with TRBD1. The CDR3 sequence is CASSEPGTGVHEQYF. The CDR3 DNA sequence: TGTGCCAGCAGTGAACCGGGGACAGGGGTCCACGAGCAGTACTTC.